Here is one T cell receptor beta chain with its context. What it binds is not known. The CDR3 extends over 13 amino acids. This entry belongs to a study of shared clonotypes between healthy human individuals. The study's findings and limits: Sampling covered blood only; tissue repertoires likely differ.

The table came from immunoSEQ multiplex PCR; TCRdb's copy has only in-frame clones and leaves some out. The sample holds approximately 2,000,000 clones, less than 95% seen once. The sample taken for sequencing was naive CD4+ T cells from PBMCs. Subset specified: CD45RA+ positively selected. The sequence was collected from a young man in good health. Some clones in this sample may be carry-over from other donors' samples. The V call is TRBV21-1, the J call TRBJ2-5; TRBD1 is taken as the D call from the table, unchecked against the DNA. TRBV21-1 is recorded as a pseudogene. The DNA for the CDR3 is TGTGCCAGCAGCAATGGGACACAAGAGACCCAGTACTTC. Protein: CASSNGTQETQYF.